This T cell receptor (beta chain) is drawn from a study of T-cell reconstitution after alpha-beta-depleted transplantation in children. Preparation of the TCRbeta library used unique molecular identifiers. TCRdb re-analysed the PCR reads in MiXCR, keeping a single row per CDR3 protein. The sample has approximately 230,000 distinct CDR3 sequences, about 24% seen once. Germline loops: CDR1 MDHEN, CDR2 SYDVKM. The CDR3 contains 17 residues. The V and J ends lost 5 bases and 0 bases respectively, with 16 bases between them. This chain links TRBV28 with TRBJ2-2, with D uncertain. This TCR was recovered from a female patient aged 2 to 10 who had a stem cell transplant for congenital amegakaryocytic thrombocytopenia, so the T cells may come from the graft donor. The source material was PBMCs, mostly from graft donor cells, sampled 360 days after TCRalphabeta/CD19-depleted stem cell transplant. As DNA, the CDR3 is TGTGCCAGCAGTCGAGGTCGGACGCCCGCGAACACCGGGGAGCTGTTTTTT. It encodes CASSRGRTPANTGELFF.